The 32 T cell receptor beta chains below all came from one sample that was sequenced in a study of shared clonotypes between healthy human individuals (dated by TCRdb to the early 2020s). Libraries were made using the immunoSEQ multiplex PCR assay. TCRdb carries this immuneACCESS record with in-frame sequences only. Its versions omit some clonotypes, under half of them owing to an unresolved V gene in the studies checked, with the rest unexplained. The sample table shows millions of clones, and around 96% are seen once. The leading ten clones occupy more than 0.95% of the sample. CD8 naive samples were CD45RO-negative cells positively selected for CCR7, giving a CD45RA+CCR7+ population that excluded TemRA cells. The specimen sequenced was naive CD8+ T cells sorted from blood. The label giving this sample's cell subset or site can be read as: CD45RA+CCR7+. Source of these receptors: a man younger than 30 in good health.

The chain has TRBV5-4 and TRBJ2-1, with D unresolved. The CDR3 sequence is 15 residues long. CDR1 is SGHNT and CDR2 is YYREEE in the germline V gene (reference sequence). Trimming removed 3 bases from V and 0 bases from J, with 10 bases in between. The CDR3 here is CASSSAVSSYNEQFF. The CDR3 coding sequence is TGTGCCAGCAGCTCCGCGGTGAGCTCCTACAATGAGCAGTTCTTC.

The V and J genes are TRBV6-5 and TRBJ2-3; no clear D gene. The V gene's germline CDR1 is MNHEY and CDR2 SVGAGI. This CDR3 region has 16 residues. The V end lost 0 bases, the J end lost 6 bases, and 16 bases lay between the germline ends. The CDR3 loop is CASSYSTEPLGDTQYF. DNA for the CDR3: TGTGCCAGCAGTTACTCGACGGAGCCTTTAGGGGATACGCAGTATTTT.

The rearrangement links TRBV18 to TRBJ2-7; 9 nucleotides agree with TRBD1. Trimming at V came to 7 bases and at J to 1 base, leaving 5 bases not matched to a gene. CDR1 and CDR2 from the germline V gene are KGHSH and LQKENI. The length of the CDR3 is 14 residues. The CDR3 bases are TGTGCCAGCTTGGAAGGGACAGGGTCCTACGAGCAGTACTTC. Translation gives CASLEGTGSYEQYF.

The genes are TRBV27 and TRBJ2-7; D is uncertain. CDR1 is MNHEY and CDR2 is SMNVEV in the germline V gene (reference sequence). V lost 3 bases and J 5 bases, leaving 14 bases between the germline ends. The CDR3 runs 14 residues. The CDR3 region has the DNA TGTGCCAGCAGTTTTATTGGAAACGTTGACGAGCAGTACTTC. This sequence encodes CASSFIGNVDEQYF.

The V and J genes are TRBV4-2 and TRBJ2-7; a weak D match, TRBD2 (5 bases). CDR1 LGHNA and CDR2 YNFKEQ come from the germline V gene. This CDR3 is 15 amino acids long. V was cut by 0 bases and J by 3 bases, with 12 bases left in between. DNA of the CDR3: TGTGCCAGCAGCCAAGAAGAGACTATCCTCTACGAGCAGTACTTC. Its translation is CASSQEETILYEQYF.

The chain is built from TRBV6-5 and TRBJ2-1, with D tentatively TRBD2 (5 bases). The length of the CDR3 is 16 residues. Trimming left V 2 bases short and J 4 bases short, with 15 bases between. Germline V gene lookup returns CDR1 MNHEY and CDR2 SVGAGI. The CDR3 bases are TGTGCCAGCAGTTACCGCGGAGGCTCAGGATACAATGAGCAGTTCTTC. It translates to CASSYRGGSGYNEQFF.

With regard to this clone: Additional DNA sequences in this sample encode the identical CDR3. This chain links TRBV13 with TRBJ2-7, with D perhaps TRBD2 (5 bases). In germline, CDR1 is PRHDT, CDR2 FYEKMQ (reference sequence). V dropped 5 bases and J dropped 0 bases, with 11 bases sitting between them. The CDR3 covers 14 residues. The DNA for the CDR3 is TGTGCCAGCAGCCCAGGAGGCAGCTCCTACGAGCAGTACTTC. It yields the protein CASSPGGSSYEQYF.

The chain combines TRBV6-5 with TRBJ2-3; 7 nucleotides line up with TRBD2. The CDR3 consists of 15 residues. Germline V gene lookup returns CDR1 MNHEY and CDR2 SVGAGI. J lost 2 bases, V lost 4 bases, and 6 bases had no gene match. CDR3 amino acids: CASSLAGTNTDTQYF. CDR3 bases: TGTGCCAGCAGTTTAGCCGGGACTAACACAGATACGCAGTATTTT.

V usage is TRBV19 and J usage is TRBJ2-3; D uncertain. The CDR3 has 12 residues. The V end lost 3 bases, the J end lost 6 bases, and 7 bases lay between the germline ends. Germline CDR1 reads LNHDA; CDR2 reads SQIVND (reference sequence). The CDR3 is CASSMWADTQYF. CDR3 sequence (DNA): TGTGCCAGTAGTATGTGGGCGGATACGCAGTATTTT.

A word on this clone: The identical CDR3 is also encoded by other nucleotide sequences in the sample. The CDR3 loop reads CASSVGGDEAFF. DNA of the CDR3: TGTGCCAGCAGCGTAGGGGGGGACGAAGCTTTCTTT. V is TRBV9 and J is TRBJ1-1, with D possibly TRBD1 on 5 matching bases. The CDR3 sequence is 12 residues long. Trimming shortened V by 0 bases and J by 8 bases, and 8 bases separated the two germline ends. Germline V gene sequence: CDR1 SGDLS, CDR2 YYNGEE.

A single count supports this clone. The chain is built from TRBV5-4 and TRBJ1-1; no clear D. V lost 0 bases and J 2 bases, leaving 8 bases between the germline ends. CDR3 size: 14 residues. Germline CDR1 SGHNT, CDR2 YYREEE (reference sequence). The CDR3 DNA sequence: TGTGCCAGCAGCTTGGTTGGAACTAACACTGAAGCTTTCTTT. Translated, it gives CASSLVGTNTEAFF. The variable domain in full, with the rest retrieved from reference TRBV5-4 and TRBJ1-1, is ETGVTQSPTHLIKTRGQQVTLRCSSQSGHNTVSWYQQALGQGPQFIFQYYREEENGRGNFPPRFSGLQFPNYSSELNVNALELDDSALYLCASSLVGTNTEAFFGQGTRLTVV.

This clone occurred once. Written as DNA, the CDR3 is TGTGCCAGCAGTTCACCTAATACGCAGTATTTT. Its protein is CASSSPNTQYF. This chain connects TRBV6-5 to TRBJ2-3, with unresolved D. V was shortened by 4 bases and J by 7 bases, with 6 bases between the two germline ends. This CDR3 comprises 11 residues. CDR1 and CDR2 from the germline V gene are MNHEY and SVGAGI.

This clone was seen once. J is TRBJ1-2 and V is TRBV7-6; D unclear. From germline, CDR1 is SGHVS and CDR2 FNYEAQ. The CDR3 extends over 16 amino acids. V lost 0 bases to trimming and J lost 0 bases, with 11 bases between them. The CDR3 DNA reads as TGTGCCAGCAGCTTAGCGGATTTGGGAGCTAACTATGGCTACACCTTC. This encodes CASSLADLGANYGYTF.

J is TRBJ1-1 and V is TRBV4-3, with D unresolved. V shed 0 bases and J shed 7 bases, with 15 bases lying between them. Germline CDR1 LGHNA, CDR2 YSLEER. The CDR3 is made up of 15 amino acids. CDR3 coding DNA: TGCGCCAGCAGCCAAGAGAGGGAAGGGTATCTTGAAGCTTTCTTT. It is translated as CASSQEREGYLEAFF.

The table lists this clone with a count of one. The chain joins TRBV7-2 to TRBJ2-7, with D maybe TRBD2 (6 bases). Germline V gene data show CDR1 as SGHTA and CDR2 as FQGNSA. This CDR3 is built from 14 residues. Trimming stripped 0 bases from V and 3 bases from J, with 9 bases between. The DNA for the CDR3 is TGTGCCAGCAGCTTAGCGGGCGGGATCTACGAGCAGTACTTC. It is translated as CASSLAGGIYEQYF.

The CDR3 loop reads CASKGEGHRVEQFF. CDR3 in DNA: TGTGCCAGTAAAGGAGAGGGGCATAGGGTGGAGCAGTTCTTC. This chain joins TRBV19 and TRBJ2-1; perhaps D is TRBD1 or TRBD2 (5 bases each). V dropped 7 bases and J dropped 10 bases, with 20 bases sitting between them. This CDR3 is 14 amino acids long. Germline lookup yields CDR1 LNHDA and CDR2 SQIVND (reference sequence).

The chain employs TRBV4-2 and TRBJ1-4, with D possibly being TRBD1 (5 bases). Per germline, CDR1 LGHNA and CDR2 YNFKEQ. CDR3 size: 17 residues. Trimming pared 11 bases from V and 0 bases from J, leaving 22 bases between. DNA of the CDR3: TGTGCCGGGGGGTTCGGCAGGGCCGGGGCAACTAATGAAAAACTGTTTTTT. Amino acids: CAGGFGRAGATNEKLFF.

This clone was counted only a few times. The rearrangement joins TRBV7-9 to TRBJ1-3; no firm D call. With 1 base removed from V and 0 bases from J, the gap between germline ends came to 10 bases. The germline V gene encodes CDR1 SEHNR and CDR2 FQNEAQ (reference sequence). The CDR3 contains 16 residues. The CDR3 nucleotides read TGTGCCAGCAGCTTAGAGACCGTAGACTCTGGAAACACCATATATTTT. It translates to CASSLETVDSGNTIYF.

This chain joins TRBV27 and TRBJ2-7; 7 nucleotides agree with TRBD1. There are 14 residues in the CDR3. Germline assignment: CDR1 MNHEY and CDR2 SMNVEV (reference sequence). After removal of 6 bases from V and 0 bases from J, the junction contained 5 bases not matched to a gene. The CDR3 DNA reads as TGTGCCAGCAGACCGGGACAGAGCTCCTACGAGCAGTACTTC. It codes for CASRPGQSSYEQYF.

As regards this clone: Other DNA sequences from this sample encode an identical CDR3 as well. The CDR3 nucleotides read TGCGCCAGCAGCCAAGATGGGGGTACTGGGGCCAACGTCCTGACTTTC. Translating gives CASSQDGGTGANVLTF. The chain is built from TRBV4-1 and TRBJ2-6; D is tentatively TRBD1 or TRBD2 (5 bases each). V lost 0 bases to trimming and J lost 2 bases, with 8 bases between them. Looked up from germline, CDR1 is MGHRA and CDR2 is YSYEKL. There are 16 residues in the CDR3.

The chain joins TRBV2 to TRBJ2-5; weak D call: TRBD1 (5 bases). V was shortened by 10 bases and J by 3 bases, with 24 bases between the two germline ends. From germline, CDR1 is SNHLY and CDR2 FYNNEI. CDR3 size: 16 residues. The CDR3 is CATLYSNQTAEETQYF. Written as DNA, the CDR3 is TGTGCCACCCTCTATTCGAATCAGACAGCCGAAGAGACCCAGTACTTC.

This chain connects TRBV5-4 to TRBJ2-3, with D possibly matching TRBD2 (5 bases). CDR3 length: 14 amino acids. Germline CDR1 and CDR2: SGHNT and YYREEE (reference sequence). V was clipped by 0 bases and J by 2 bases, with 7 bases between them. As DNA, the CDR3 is TGTGCCAGCAGCTTGGGGGAGCCCACAGATACGCAGTATTTT. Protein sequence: CASSLGEPTDTQYF. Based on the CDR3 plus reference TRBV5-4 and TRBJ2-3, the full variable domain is ETGVTQSPTHLIKTRGQQVTLRCSSQSGHNTVSWYQQALGQGPQFIFQYYREEENGRGNFPPRFSGLQFPNYSSELNVNALELDDSALYLCASSLGEPTDTQYFGPGTRLTVL.

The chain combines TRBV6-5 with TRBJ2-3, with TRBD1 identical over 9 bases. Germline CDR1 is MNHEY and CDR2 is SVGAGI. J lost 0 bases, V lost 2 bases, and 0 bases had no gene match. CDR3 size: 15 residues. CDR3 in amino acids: CASSYGTGSTDTQYF. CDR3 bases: TGTGCCAGCAGTTACGGGACAGGGAGCACAGATACGCAGTATTTT.

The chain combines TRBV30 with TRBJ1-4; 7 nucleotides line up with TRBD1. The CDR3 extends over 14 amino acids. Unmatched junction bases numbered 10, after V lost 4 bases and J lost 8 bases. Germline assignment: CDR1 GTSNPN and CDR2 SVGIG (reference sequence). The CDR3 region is CAWNQDRLDEKLFF. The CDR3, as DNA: TGTGCCTGGAATCAGGACAGGCTCGACGAAAAACTGTTTTTT.

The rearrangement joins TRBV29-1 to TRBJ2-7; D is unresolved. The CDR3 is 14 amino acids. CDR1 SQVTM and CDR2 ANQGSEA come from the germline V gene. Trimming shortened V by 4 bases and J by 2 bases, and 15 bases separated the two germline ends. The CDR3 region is CSVVSPDGAYEQYF. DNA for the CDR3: TGCAGCGTTGTTTCACCCGACGGAGCCTACGAGCAGTACTTC.

CDR3 nucleotides: TGCGCCAGCAGCCAAGAGACTAGCGGGGCGTCCTACGAGCAGTACTTC. Amino acids: CASSQETSGASYEQYF. The rearrangement links TRBV4-1 to TRBJ2-7; 11 bases agree with TRBD2. After removal of 0 bases from V and 1 base from J, the junction contained 2 bases not matched to a gene. Germline V gene data show CDR1 as MGHRA and CDR2 as YSYEKL. This CDR3 is 16 amino acids long.

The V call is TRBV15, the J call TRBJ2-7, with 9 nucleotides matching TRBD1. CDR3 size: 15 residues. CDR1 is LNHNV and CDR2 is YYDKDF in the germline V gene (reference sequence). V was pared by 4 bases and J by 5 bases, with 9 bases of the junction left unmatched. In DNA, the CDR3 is TGTGCCACCAGCACATCGGGACAGGGTTACAACGAGCAGTACTTC. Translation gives CATSTSGQGYNEQYF.

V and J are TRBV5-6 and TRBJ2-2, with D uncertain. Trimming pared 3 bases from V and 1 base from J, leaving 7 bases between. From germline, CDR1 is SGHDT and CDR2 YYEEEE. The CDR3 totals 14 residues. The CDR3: CASSYVVNTGELFF. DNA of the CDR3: TGTGCCAGCAGCTATGTGGTGAACACCGGGGAGCTGTTTTTT.

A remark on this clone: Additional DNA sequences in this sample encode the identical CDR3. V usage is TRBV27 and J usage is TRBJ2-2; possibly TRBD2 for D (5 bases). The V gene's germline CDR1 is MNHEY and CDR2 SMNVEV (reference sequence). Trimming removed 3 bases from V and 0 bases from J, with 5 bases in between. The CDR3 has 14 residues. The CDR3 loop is CASSFGTNTGELFF. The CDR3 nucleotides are TGTGCCAGCAGTTTCGGGACGAACACCGGGGAGCTGTTTTTT.

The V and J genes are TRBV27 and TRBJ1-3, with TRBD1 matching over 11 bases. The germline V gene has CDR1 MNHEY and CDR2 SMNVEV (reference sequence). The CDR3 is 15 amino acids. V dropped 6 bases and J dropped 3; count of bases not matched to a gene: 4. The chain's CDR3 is CASRRTGGDGNTIYF. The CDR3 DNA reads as TGTGCCAGCAGACGGACAGGGGGCGATGGAAACACCATATATTTT.

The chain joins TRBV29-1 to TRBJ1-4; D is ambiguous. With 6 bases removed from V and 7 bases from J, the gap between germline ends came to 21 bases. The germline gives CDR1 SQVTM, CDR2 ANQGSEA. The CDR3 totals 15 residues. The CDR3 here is CSVRKPGGESEKLFF. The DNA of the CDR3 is TGCAGCGTGCGTAAACCTGGAGGAGAGAGTGAAAAACTGTTTTTT.

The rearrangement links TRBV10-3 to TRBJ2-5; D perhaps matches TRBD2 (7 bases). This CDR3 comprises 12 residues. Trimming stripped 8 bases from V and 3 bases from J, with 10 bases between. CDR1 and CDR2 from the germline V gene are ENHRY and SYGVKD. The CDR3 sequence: CAIGEGEETQYF. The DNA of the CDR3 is TGTGCCATCGGGGAGGGGGAAGAGACCCAGTACTTC.